A single sample is the source of the 10 T cell receptor beta chains below, sequenced in a study of identical twins. TCRdb re-derived calls from the 5' RACE reads in MiXCR, one entry per CDR3 protein. The profile shows approximately 220,000 distinct CDR3 sequences, less than 8% of them singletons. The data also belong to a second study, concerning yellow fever vaccine responses in identical twins.

Sequencing used memory (CD45RO+) T cells sorted from blood. The receptors originated from a woman under 30 in good health.

This clonotype showed up just a few times. The chain couples TRBV4-3 to TRBJ2-1; D unresolved. CDR1 and CDR2 (germline): LGHNA, YSLEER. CDR3 size: 16 residues. The V gene lost 1 base and the J gene lost 0 bases, with 10 bases spanning the gap. The CDR3: CASSQALLGSYNEQFF. CDR3 DNA: TGCGCCAGCAGCCAAGCCCTCTTAGGCTCCTACAATGAGCAGTTCTTC.

The gene calls are TRBV19 and TRBJ2-7; no definite D call. Germline CDR1 LNHDA, CDR2 SQIVND (reference sequence). V was clipped by 3 bases and J by 4 bases, with 16 bases between them. The CDR3 is 15 amino acids. CDR3 sequence: CASSIYRQIGYEQYF. The DNA for the CDR3 is TGTGCCAGTAGTATTTACCGGCAGATCGGGTACGAGCAGTACTTC.

The chain combines TRBV6-5 with TRBJ1-2, with 7 nucleotides matching TRBD1. V dropped 5 bases and J dropped 7; count of bases not matched to a gene: 7. The CDR3 length is 13 residues. Germline V gene sequence: CDR1 MNHEY, CDR2 SVGAGI. For the CDR3, the DNA is TGTGCCAGCAGTATGGGACAGTCTATTGGCTACACCTTC. Protein: CASSMGQSIGYTF.

This clonotype was seen only a few times. The J gene is TRBJ2-3, the V gene TRBV5-1; possible D gene TRBD1, 6 bases. The germline gives CDR1 SGHRS, CDR2 YFSETQ. The CDR3 runs 14 residues. Trimming cost V 0 bases and J 6 bases, with 11 bases left between them. The CDR3 DNA follows: TGCGCCAGCAGCTTGGTCAGGGGTTGGGATACGCAGTATTTT. As protein: CASSLVRGWDTQYF.

This clonotype was seen ten or more times. The chain joins TRBV20-1 to TRBJ1-1; a weak D match, TRBD1 (5 bases). The CDR3 extends over 14 amino acids. The germline V gene has CDR1 DFQATT and CDR2 SNEGSKA (reference sequence). Trimming took 0 bases from V and 5 from J, leaving 13 bases between them. This CDR3 reads CSARDLGGRTEAFF. In DNA form, the CDR3 reads TGCAGTGCTAGAGATTTGGGGGGTCGTACTGAAGCTTTCTTT.

The genes are TRBV7-9 and TRBJ2-3, with D hard to call. CDR1 is SEHNR, CDR2 FQNEAQ, per germline (reference sequence). The CDR3 contains 13 residues. V lost 4 bases and J 6 bases, leaving 11 bases between the germline ends. CDR3 bases: TGTGCCAGCAGCTCCCTCGCCGCCGATACGCAGTATTTT. Its translation: CASSSLAADTQYF.

This clonotype came up many times. The V call is TRBV20-1, the J call TRBJ1-5; TRBD1 aligns across 7 bases. Losses at the gene ends were 3 bases for V and 4 bases for J; bases not matched to a gene: 9. The CDR3 totals 15 residues. The V gene's germline CDR1 is DFQATT and CDR2 SNEGSKA (reference sequence). In DNA form, the CDR3 reads TGCAGTGCTAGCCCGGGACAGAGTTTTAATCAGCCCCAGCATTTT. Its translation: CSASPGQSFNQPQHF.

The chain carries TRBV28 and TRBJ1-2; D unresolved. The CDR3 has 14 amino acids. Trimming cost V 6 bases and J 13 bases, with 24 bases left between them. Germline V gives CDR1 MDHEN, CDR2 SYDVKM. CDR3 coding DNA: TGTGCCAGCAGCCTCCTAAGACATTTGTCAGCAGGCACCTTC. Amino acid sequence: CASSLLRHLSAGTF.

This clonotype was seen only a few times. The rearrangement joins TRBV24-1 to TRBJ2-5, with no clear D. V was cut by 0 bases and J by 2 bases, with 3 bases left in between. The germline CDR1 and CDR2 sequences are KGHDR and SFDVKD. There are 13 residues in the CDR3. The CDR3 sequence is CATSDLTQETQYF. The CDR3 DNA reads as TGTGCCACCAGTGATTTGACACAAGAGACCCAGTACTTC.

V and J are TRBV7-2 and TRBJ2-4, with 7 bases fitting TRBD1. CDR3 length equals 16 residues. Germline V gene lookup returns CDR1 SGHTA and CDR2 FQGNSA. V trimming: 5 bases; J trimming: 0 bases; junction bases outside the gene matches: 7. CDR3: CASSMTGMVAKNIQYF. The CDR3 DNA sequence: TGTGCCAGCAGCATGACAGGGATGGTAGCCAAAAACATTCAGTACTTC.